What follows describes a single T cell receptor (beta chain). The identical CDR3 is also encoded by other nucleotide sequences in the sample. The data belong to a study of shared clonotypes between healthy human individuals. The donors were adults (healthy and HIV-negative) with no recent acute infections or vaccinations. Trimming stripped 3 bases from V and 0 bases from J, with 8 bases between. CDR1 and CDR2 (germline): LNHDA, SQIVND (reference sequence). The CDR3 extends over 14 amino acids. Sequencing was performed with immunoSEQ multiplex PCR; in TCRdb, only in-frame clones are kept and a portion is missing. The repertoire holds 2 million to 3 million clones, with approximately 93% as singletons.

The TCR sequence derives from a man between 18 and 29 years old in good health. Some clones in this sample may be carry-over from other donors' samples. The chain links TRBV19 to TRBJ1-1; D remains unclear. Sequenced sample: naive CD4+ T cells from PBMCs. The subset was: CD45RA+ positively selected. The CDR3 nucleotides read TGTGCCAGTAGTATCGGGCGCCTGAACACTGAAGCTTTCTTT. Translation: CASSIGRLNTEAFF.